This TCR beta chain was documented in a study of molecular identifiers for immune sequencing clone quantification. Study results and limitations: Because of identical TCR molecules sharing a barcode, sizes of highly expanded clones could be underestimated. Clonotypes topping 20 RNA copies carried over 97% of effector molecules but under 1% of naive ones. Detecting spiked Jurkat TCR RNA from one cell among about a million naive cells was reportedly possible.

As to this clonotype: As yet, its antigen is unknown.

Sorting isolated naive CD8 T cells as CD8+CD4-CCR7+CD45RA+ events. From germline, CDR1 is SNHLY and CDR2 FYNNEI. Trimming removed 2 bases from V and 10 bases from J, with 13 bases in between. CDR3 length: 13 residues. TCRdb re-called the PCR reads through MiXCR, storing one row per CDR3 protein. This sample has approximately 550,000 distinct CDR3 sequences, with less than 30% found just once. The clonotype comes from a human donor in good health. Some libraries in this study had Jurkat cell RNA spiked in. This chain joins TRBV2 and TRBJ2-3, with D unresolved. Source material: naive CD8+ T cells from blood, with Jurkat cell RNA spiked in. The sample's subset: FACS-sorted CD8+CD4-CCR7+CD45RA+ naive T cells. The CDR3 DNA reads TGTGCCAGCAGTGAAACACCCCTGAGTGCGCAGTATTTT. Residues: CASSETPLSAQYF.